The text below deals with one T cell receptor beta chain. This entry belongs to a study of blood T cell repertoires in COVID-19. Overall study: Acute-phase and convalescent COVID-19 samples originated in the United States, Italy and Spain. PBMCs, B-cell-depleted T cells, or T cells provided the cDNA or gDNA that made up the material.

In the original processing: It was from reference gene primer amplification that nucleated cell counts were estimated. The table came from immunoSEQ multiplex PCR; TCRdb's copy has only in-frame clones and leaves some out. V, J and clone size derive from that table, while D and trimming were established from the DNA sequence. The profile shows 22,000 or so clones, 70% to 90% of them singletons. Germline V gene lookup returns CDR1 MNHNY and CDR2 SVGAGI (reference sequence). Trimming took 6 bases from V and 2 from J, leaving 11 bases between them. This CDR3 spans 14 amino acids. The sequenced sample was peripheral blood. This clonotype originated in a human donor in a cohort sampled during active COVID-19. The donor label of this sample is uncertain. This chain uses TRBV6-6 with TRBJ1-5, with D unclear. The CDR3 bases are TGTGCCAGCAGAAAACACACCCGCAATCAGCCCCAGCATTTT. Translation gives CASRKHTRNQPQHF.